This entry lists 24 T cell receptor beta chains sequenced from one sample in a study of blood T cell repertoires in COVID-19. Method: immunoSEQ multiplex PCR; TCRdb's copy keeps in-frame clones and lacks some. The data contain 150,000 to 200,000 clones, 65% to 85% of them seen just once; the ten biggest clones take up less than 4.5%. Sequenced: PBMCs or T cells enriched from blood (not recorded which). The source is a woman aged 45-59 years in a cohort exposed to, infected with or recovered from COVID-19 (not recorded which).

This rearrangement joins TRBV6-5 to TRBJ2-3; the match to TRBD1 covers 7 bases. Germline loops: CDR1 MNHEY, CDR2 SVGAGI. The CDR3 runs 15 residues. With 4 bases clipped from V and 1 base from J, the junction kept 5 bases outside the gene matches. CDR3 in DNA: TGTGCCAGCAGTTCCCGAGGGGGCGGCACAGATACGCAGTATTTT. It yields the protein CASSSRGGGTDTQYF.

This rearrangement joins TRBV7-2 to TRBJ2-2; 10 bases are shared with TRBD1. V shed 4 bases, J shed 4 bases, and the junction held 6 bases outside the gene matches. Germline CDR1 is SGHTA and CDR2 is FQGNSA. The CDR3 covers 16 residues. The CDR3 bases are TGTGCCAGCAGCTCCCGACAGGGGGCGAGCACCGGGGAGCTGTTTTTT. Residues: CASSSRQGASTGELFF.

This chain's CDR3 is CALQGMWTEAFF. In DNA, the CDR3 is TGTGCCTTACAGGGTATGTGGACTGAAGCTTTCTTT. This chain links TRBV30 with TRBJ1-1; perhaps TRBD1 as D (6 bases). V was trimmed by 7 bases and J by 5 bases, leaving 14 bases between them. CDR1 and CDR2 from the germline V gene are GTSNPN and SVGIG (reference sequence). The CDR3 length is 12 residues.

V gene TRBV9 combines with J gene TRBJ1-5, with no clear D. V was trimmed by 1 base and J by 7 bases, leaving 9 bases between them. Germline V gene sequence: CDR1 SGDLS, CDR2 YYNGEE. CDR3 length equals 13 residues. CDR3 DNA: TGTGCCAGCAGCGTAAATCCCGAGCAGCCCCAGCATTTT. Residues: CASSVNPEQPQHF. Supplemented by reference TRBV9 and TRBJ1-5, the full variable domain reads DSGVTQTPKHLITATGQRVTLRCSPRSGDLSVYWYQQSLDQGLQFLIQYYNGEERAKGNILERFSAQQFPDLHSELNLSSLELGDSALYFCASSVNPEQPQHFGDGTRLSIL.

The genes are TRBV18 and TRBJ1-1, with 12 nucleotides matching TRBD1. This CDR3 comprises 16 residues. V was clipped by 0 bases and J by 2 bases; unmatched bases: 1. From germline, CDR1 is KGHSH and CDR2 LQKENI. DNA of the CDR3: TGTGCCAGCTCACCACCGGGACAGGGGGCCAACACTGAAGCTTTCTTT. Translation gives CASSPPGQGANTEAFF.

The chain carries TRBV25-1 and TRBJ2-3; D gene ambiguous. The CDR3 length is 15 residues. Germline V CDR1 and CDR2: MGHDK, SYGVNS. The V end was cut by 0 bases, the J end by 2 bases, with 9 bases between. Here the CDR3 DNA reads TGTGCCAGCAGTGAATACGGCTACTACACAGATACGCAGTATTTT. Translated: CASSEYGYYTDTQYF. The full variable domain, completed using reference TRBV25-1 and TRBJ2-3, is EADIYQTPRYLVIGTGKKITLECSQTMGHDKMYWYQQDPGMELHLIHYSYGVNSTEKGDLSSESTVSRIRTEHFPLTLESARPSHTSQYLCASSEYGYYTDTQYFGPGTRLTVL.

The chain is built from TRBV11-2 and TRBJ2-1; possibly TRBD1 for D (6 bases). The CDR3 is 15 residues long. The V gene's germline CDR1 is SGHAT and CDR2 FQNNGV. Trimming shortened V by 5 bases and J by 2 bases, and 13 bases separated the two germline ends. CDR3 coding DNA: TGTGCCAGCAGCCACACGCAGGGGCCCTACAATGAGCAGTTCTTC. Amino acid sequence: CASSHTQGPYNEQFF.

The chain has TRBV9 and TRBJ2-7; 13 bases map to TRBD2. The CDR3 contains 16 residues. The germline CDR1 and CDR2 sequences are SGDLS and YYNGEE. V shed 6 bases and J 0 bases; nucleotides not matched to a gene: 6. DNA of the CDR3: TGTGCCAGCACCCGGACTAGCGGGGGCTACTCCTACGAGCAGTACTTC. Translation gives CASTRTSGGYSYEQYF.

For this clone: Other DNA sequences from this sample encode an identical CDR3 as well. This CDR3 reads CASSAETSGGSTDTQYF. In nucleotides, the CDR3 is TGTGCCAGCAGCGCCGAGACTAGCGGGGGGAGCACAGATACGCAGTATTTT. This rearrangement joins TRBV9 to TRBJ2-3; 13 nucleotides agree with TRBD2. The germline CDR1 and CDR2 sequences are SGDLS and YYNGEE. The CDR3 consists of 17 residues. With V trimmed by 3 bases and J by 0 bases, 4 bases remained unmatched.

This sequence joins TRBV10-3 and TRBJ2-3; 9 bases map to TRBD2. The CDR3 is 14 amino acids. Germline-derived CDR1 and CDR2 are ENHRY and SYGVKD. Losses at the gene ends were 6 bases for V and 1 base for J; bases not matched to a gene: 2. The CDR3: CAIREREGTDTQYF. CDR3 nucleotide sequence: TGTGCCATCAGAGAGCGGGAGGGCACAGATACGCAGTATTTT.

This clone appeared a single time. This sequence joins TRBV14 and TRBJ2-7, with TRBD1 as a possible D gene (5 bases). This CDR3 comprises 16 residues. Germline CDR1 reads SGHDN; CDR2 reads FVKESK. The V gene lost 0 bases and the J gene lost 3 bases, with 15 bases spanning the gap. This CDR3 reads CASSQDVGLPHYEQYF. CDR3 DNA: TGTGCCAGCAGCCAAGATGTGGGGCTCCCTCACTACGAGCAGTACTTC.

The CDR3 region has the DNA TGTGCCAGTAGTCCCACGGTAGGGGATTCGAACACTGAAGCTTTCTTT. Translated, it gives CASSPTVGDSNTEAFF. This sequence joins TRBV19 and TRBJ1-1; TRBD1 might be the D (5 bases). The CDR3 has 16 residues. The V gene's germline CDR1 is LNHDA and CDR2 SQIVND (reference sequence). Trimming shortened V by 5 bases and J by 1 base, and 17 bases separated the two germline ends.

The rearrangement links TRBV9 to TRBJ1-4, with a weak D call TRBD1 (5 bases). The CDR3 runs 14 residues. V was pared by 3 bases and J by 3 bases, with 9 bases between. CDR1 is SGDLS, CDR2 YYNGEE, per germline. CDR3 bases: TGTGCCAGCAGCGATCCAGGGCCTAATGAAAAACTGTTTTTT. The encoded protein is CASSDPGPNEKLFF.

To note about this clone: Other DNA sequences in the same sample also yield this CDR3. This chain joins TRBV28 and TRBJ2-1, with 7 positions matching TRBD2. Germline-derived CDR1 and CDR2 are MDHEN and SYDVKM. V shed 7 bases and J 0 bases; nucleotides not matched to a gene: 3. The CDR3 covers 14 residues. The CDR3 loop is CASTSGSSYNEQFF. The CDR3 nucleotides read TGTGCCAGCACTAGCGGTAGCTCCTACAATGAGCAGTTCTTC.

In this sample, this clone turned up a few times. CDR3 bases: TGTGCCAGCAGCCCCGGGGTAGGAAGTTCACCCCTCCACTTT. It is translated as CASSPGVGSSPLHF. The chain employs TRBV7-9 and TRBJ1-6; D uncertain. Trimming took off 5 bases at V and 9 bases at J, with 14 bases between the two ends. The CDR3 is made up of 14 amino acids. Germline V gives CDR1 SEHNR, CDR2 FQNEAQ (reference sequence).

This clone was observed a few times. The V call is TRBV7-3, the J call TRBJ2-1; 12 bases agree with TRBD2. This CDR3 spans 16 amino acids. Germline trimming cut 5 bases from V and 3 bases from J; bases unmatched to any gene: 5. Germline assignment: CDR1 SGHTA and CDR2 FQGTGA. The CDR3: CASSIRTSGDYNEQFF. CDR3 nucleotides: TGTGCCAGCAGCATAAGGACTAGCGGGGACTACAATGAGCAGTTCTTC.

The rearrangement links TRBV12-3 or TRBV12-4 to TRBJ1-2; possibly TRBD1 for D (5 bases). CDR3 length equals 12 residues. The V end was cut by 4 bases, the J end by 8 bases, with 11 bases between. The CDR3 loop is CASSSSRGGYTF. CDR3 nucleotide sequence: TGTGCCAGCAGTTCCTCTCGGGGGGGCTACACCTTC.

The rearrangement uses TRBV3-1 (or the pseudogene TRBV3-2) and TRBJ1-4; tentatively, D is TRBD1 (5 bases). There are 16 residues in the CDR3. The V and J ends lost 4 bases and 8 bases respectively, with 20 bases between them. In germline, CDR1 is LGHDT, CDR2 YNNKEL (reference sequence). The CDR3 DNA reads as TGTGCCAGCAGCCCTGGGGGGGGTCCGGGCGGAGAAAAACTGTTTTTT. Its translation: CASSPGGGPGGEKLFF.

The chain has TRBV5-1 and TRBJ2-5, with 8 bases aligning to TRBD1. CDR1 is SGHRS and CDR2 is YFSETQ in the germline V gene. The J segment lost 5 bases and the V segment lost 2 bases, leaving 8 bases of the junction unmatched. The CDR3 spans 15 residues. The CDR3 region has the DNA TGCGCCAGCAGCTTTCTCTCGGGACAGGCCGAGACCCAGTACTTC. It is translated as CASSFLSGQAETQYF.

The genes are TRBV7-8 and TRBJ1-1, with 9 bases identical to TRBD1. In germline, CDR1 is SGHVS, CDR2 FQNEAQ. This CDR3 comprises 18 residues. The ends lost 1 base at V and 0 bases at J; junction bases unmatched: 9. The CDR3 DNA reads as TGTGCCAGCAGCTTAGGCCCCCACAGGGGGCAGATGAACACTGAAGCTTTCTTT. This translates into CASSLGPHRGQMNTEAFF.

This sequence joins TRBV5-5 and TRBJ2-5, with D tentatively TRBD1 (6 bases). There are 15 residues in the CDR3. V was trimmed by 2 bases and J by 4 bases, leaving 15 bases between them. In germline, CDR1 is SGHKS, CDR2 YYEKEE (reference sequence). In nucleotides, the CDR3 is TGTGCCAGCAGCTTCAAACAGGGAAGGTCAGAGACCCAGTACTTC. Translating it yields CASSFKQGRSETQYF.

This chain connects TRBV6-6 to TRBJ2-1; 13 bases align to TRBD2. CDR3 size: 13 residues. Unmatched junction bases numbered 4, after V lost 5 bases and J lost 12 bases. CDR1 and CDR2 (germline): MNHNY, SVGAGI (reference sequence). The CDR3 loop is CASSDGTSGTQFF. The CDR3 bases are TGTGCCAGCAGTGACGGGACTAGCGGGACGCAGTTCTTC.

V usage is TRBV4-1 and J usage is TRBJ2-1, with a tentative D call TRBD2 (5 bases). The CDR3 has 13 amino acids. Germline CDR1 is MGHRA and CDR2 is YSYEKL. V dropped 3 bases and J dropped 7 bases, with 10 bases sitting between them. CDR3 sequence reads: CASSQVEGNEQFF. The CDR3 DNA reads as TGCGCCAGCAGCCAGGTCGAGGGAAATGAGCAGTTCTTC.

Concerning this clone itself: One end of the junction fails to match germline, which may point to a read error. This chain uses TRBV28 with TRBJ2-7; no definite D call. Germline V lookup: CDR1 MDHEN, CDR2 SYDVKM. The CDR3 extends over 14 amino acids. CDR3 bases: TGTGCCAGCCATATGAGCCAACGGGTATACGATCAGTACTTC. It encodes CASHMSQRVYDQYF. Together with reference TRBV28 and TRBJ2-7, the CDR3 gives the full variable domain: DVKVTQSSRYLVKRTGEKVFLECVQDMDHENMFWYRQDPGLGLRLIYFSYDVKMKEKGDIPEGYSVSREKKERFSLILESASTNQTSMYLCASHMSQRVYDQYFGPGTRLTVT.